Listed below are T cell receptor beta chains from one sample, sequenced in a study of cytomegalovirus exposure and HLA in healthy donors. The assay was immunoSEQ multiplex PCR, and TCRdb's table has in-frame clones only and misses some. Its table lists roughly 65,000 clones. Input material: PBMCs. The receptors derive from a boy younger than 18 in good health and CMV-seronegative. Both conserved end residues are part of each CDR3. The D gene is left open where the match is weak.

j_call v_call d_call cdr3_aa cdr3_nt
TRBJ1-1 TRBV19 - CASRQFSHTEAFF TGTGCCAGTAGACAGTTCTCGCACACTGAAGCTTTCTTT
TRBJ2-7 TRBV15 - CATSRKGAYEQYF TGTGCCACCAGCAGAAAAGGGGCCTACGAGCAGTACTTC
TRBJ1-1 TRBV7-9 - CASSPTGSTEAFF TGTGCCAGCAGCCCTACAGGGTCCACTGAAGCTTTCTTT
TRBJ1-3 TRBV9 - CASSVDGAGGLIYF TGTGCCAGCAGCGTGGATGGAGCCGGGGGGCTAATATATTTT
TRBJ2-7 TRBV4-1 TRBD1 CASSHLTGVEYEQYF TGCGCCAGCAGCCACTTGACAGGGGTAGAATACGAGCAGTACTTC
TRBJ1-1 TRBV9 - CASSAPGRRRTEAFF TGTGCCAGCAGCGCGCCGGGAAGGAGGAGAACTGAAGCTTTCTTT
TRBJ1-1 TRBV12-5 - CASGREWTEAFF TGTGCTAGTGGTCGGGAATGGACTGAAGCTTTCTTT
TRBJ1-4 TRBV9 - CASSQGPGEKLFF TGTGCCAGCAGCCAGGGCCCTGGTGAAAAACTGTTTTTT
TRBJ2-7 TRBV19 - CASSAGLNRDRYF TGTGCCAGTAGTGCAGGTTTGAACCGAGACAGGTACTTC
TRBJ2-5 TRBV6-5 TRBD1 CASSRQGQETQYF TGTGCCAGCAGCAGACAGGGTCAAGAGACCCAGTACTTC
TRBJ2-7 TRBV19 TRBD2 CASSQTGTSSSYEQYF TGTGCCAGTAGTCAAACCGGGACTAGCAGTTCCTACGAGCAGTACTTC
TRBJ2-2 TRBV7-2 - CASSRLAELFF TGTGCCAGCAGCCGTCTGGCGGAGCTGTTTTTT
TRBJ1-2 TRBV9 - CASSVDRNYGYTF TGTGCCAGCAGCGTGGACAGAAACTATGGCTACACCTTC
TRBJ2-1 TRBV20-1 - CSAWDTPDQFF TGCAGTGCTTGGGACACCCCTGATCAGTTCTTC
TRBJ2-3 TRBV6-1 - CASSDPRGASTDTQYF TGTGCCAGCAGTGACCCCCGGGGGGCGTCCACAGATACGCAGTATTTT
TRBJ2-7 TRBV27 - CASSPLREQGGRSYEQYF TGTGCCAGCAGTCCCCTAAGAGAGCAGGGGGGTCGGTCCTACGAGCAGTACTTC
TRBJ2-2 TRBV5-1 TRBD1 CASSFAGGSNTGELFF TGCGCCAGCAGCTTCGCAGGGGGAAGTAACACCGGGGAGCTGTTTTTT
TRBJ1-3 TRBV6-1 - CASSDQGRDTIYF TGTGCCAGCAGTGATCAAGGGAGGGACACCATATATTTT
TRBJ1-2 TRBV2 TRBD1 CASGQGGGYTF TGTGCCAGTGGACAGGGAGGAGGCTACACCTTC
TRBJ2-1 TRBV5-4 TRBD2 CASSLAGGEGEQFF TGTGCCAGCAGCTTGGCTGGGGGGGAGGGTGAGCAGTTCTTC
TRBJ2-7 TRBV5-1 - CASSGDGSSYEQYF TGCGCCAGCAGCGGGGACGGGAGCTCCTACGAGCAGTACTTC
TRBJ2-1 TRBV27 - CASSWAGVNEQFF TGTGCCAGCAGTTGGGCAGGGGTCAATGAGCAGTTCTTC
TRBJ2-7 TRBV19 - CASSRDGGAYEQYF TGTGCCAGTAGTAGGGATGGGGGCGCCTACGAGCAGTACTTC
TRBJ2-7 TRBV29-1 TRBD1 CSVGDRGGLYEQYF TGCAGCGTCGGCGACAGGGGGGGGCTCTACGAGCAGTACTTC
TRBJ2-1 TRBV9 - CASSVASNEQFF TGTGCCAGCAGCGTAGCTTCCAATGAGCAGTTCTTC
TRBJ1-3 TRBV9 - CASSRDFSGNTIYF TGTGCCAGCAGCCGGGACTTCTCTGGAAACACCATATATTTT
TRBJ2-3 TRBV6-5 TRBD1 CASSTGTGETDTQYF TGTGCCAGCAGTACCGGGACAGGGGAAACAGATACGCAGTATTTT
TRBJ2-5 TRBV6-5 TRBD1 CASSTGTGGETQYF TGTGCCAGCAGCACCGGGACAGGGGGTGAGACCCAGTACTTC
TRBJ2-7 TRBV11-1 - CASSLDPGVIYEQYF TGTGCCAGCAGCTTAGATCCGGGAGTCATCTACGAGCAGTACTTC
TRBJ2-4 TRBV5-1 - CASSLAFNQGPGVNIQYF TGCGCCAGCAGCTTGGCCTTCAATCAGGGCCCAGGGGTAAACATTCAGTACTTC